Given below is one T cell receptor (beta chain) in context. One junction end disagrees with the germline gene, perhaps due to a read error. The sample comes from a study of blood T cell repertoires in COVID-19. Study as a whole: T cells, B-cell-depleted T cells, or PBMCs provided the cDNA or gDNA that served as material.

This CDR3 is built from 13 residues. The germline V gene encodes CDR1 SGDLS and CDR2 YYNGEE. As originally analysed: Amplified reference gene primers provided the basis for estimating nucleated cell counts. The repertoire was sequenced with immunoSEQ multiplex PCR; TCRdb's copy has only in-frame clones and lacks some. The V and J calls and clone size come from that table; D and trimming were worked out from the DNA. The sample holds about 370,000 clones, 75% to 90% seen once. Two consecutive negative NP/OP PCR tests, clearance, or resolved symptoms defined Cohort 3 recovery. The specimen was PBMCs or T cells enriched from blood (not recorded which). The TCR sequence derives from a man aged 18 to 29 who had recovered from COVID-19. The rearrangement uses TRBV9 and TRBJ1-2; a possible D gene is TRBD1 (5 bases). Written as DNA, the CDR3 is TGTGCCAGCAGCCTAGCTTCGACAGACCCCTTTGTCTTC. It is translated as CASSLASTDPFVF.